This T cell receptor (beta chain) was sequenced in a study of PD-L1 blockade in urothelial cancer. About the research overall: Patients' atezolizumab regimen, 1,200 mg intravenously every 3 weeks, began in the mid-2010s. Median T cell yield from blood was roughly 150,000.

The length of the CDR3 is 15 residues. CDR1 is SGHTA, CDR2 FQGTGA, per germline. V lost 5 bases, J lost 4 bases, and 15 bases lay in between. Points on this clone: The antigen remains unidentified.

Findings and caveats of the study: Better survival was predicted by below-median pretreatment blood TCR clonality.

Clones were sequenced by immunoSEQ multiplex PCR, and TCRdb holds only the in-frame ones, with some missing. The sample has about 74,000 clones; approximately 87% are singletons. This sample's time point: pretreatment peripheral blood. This TCR was sampled from a man aged 70-80 years with urothelial cancer. This chain connects TRBV7-3 to TRBJ2-1, with D possibly TRBD2 on 5 matching bases. Sequenced here: PBMCs, sampled around atezolizumab (anti-PD-L1) treatment. CDR3 amino acids: CASSPSRGIYNEQFF. Here the CDR3 DNA reads TGTGCCAGCAGCCCATCTCGAGGGATTTACAATGAGCAGTTCTTC.